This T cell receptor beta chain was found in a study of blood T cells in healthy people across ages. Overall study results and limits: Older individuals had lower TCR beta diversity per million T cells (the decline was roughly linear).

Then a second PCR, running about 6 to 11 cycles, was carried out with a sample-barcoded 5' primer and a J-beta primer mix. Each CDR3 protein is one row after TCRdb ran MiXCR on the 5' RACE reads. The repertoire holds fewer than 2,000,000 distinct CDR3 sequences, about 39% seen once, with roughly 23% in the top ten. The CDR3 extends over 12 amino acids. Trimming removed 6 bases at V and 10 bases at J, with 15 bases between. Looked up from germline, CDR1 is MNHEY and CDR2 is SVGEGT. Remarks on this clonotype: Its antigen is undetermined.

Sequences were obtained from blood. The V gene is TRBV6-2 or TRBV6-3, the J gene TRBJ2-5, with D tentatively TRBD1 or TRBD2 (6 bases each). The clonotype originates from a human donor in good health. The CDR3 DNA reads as TGTGCCAGCAGCGGGGGCCCGGTGGACCAGTACTTC. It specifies CASSGGPVDQYF.